The rows below give T cell receptor beta chains drawn from one sample of a study of identical twins. TCRdb passed the 5' RACE reads through MiXCR, listing each CDR3 protein once. The table has approximately 700,000 distinct CDR3 sequences, 18% seen once. These data were likewise used in another study, on T cells expressing NK-cell markers.

Sample: PBMCs. The receptors stem from a woman aged 18-29 years in good health. The CDR3 runs from the conserved cysteine through the conserved F or W. The D gene is left open where the match is weak. Where a row states a size, it is once, few, many or the class of an expanded clone; other rows omit it.

d_call: NA; v_call: TRBV12-3/TRBV12-4; clone_size: few; j_call: TRBJ2-7; cdr3_aa: CASSYYRDVPYEQYF; cdr3_nt: TGTGCCAGCAGTTATTACAGGGACGTTCCCTACGAGCAGTACTTC
d_call: TRBD2; v_call: TRBV12-3/TRBV12-4; clone_size: few; j_call: TRBJ2-1; cdr3_aa: CASRLAGVEQFF; cdr3_nt: TGTGCCAGCAGGCTAGCGGGAGTCGAGCAGTTCTTC
d_call: NA; v_call: TRBV6-1; clone_size: NA; j_call: TRBJ2-7; cdr3_aa: CASTGGSRTEQYF; cdr3_nt: TGTGCCAGCACGGGTGGCTCCCGCACCGAGCAGTACTTC
d_call: NA; v_call: TRBV7-9; clone_size: NA; j_call: TRBJ1-2; cdr3_aa: CASSLEVVGGYTF; cdr3_nt: TGTGCCAGCAGCTTAGAAGTCGTGGGTGGCTACACCTTC
d_call: TRBD2; v_call: TRBV10-1; clone_size: NA; j_call: TRBJ2-3; cdr3_aa: CASSDRTSGKTDTQYF; cdr3_nt: TGCGCCAGCAGTGACAGGACTAGCGGAAAGACAGATACGCAGTATTTT
d_call: NA; v_call: TRBV7-2; clone_size: few; j_call: TRBJ2-7; cdr3_aa: CASSLDGFSYEQYF; cdr3_nt: TGTGCCAGCAGCTTAGATGGATTTTCCTACGAGCAGTACTTC
d_call: NA; v_call: TRBV25-1; clone_size: many; j_call: TRBJ2-6; cdr3_aa: CASSGGSIVLGANVLTF; cdr3_nt: TGTGCCAGCAGTGGAGGGTCGATAGTCCTTGGGGCCAACGTCCTGACTTTC
d_call: NA; v_call: TRBV12-3/TRBV12-4; clone_size: few; j_call: TRBJ1-1; cdr3_aa: CASSLPQKNTEAFF; cdr3_nt: TGTGCCAGCAGTTTACCTCAGAAGAACACTGAAGCTTTCTTT
d_call: NA; v_call: TRBV5-6; clone_size: NA; j_call: TRBJ2-7; cdr3_aa: CASSSLKASSYEQYF; cdr3_nt: TGTGCCAGCAGCTCTTTAAAGGCAAGCTCCTACGAGCAGTACTTC
d_call: NA; v_call: TRBV29-1; clone_size: NA; j_call: TRBJ1-1; cdr3_aa: CSVEQEGTEAFF; cdr3_nt: TGCAGCGTTGAGCAGGAGGGCACTGAAGCTTTCTTT
d_call: NA; v_call: TRBV6-1; clone_size: NA; j_call: TRBJ2-1; cdr3_aa: CASSEVEVVRHNEQFF; cdr3_nt: TGTGCCAGCAGTGAAGTGGAGGTAGTCCGGCACAATGAGCAGTTCTTC
d_call: NA; v_call: TRBV3-1; clone_size: NA; j_call: TRBJ2-7; cdr3_aa: CASSQAAPDPYEQYF; cdr3_nt: TGTGCCAGCAGCCAAGCAGCCCCGGACCCCTACGAGCAGTACTTC
d_call: NA; v_call: TRBV6-1; clone_size: few; j_call: TRBJ2-2; cdr3_aa: CASSFPLGSGELFF; cdr3_nt: TGTGCCAGCAGCTTCCCTTTAGGGTCCGGGGAGCTGTTTTTT
d_call: TRBD1; v_call: TRBV6-2/TRBV6-3; clone_size: NA; j_call: TRBJ2-2; cdr3_aa: CASSRPGTGIGTGELFF; cdr3_nt: TGTGCCAGCAGCCGTCCCGGGACAGGGATCGGCACCGGGGAGCTGTTTTTT
d_call: NA; v_call: TRBV12-3/TRBV12-4; clone_size: NA; j_call: TRBJ1-2; cdr3_aa: CASSLVTGGYGYTF; cdr3_nt: TGTGCCAGCAGTTTAGTAACAGGTGGCTATGGCTACACCTTC
d_call: NA; v_call: TRBV7-8; clone_size: NA; j_call: TRBJ1-1; cdr3_aa: CASSPQIKGSVTEAFF; cdr3_nt: TGTGCCAGCAGCCCCCAAATCAAGGGTAGCGTTACTGAAGCTTTCTTT
d_call: TRBD1; v_call: TRBV20-1; clone_size: NA; j_call: TRBJ2-3; cdr3_aa: CSARQGSADTQYF; cdr3_nt: TGCAGTGCGAGACAGGGTAGCGCAGATACGCAGTATTTT
d_call: NA; v_call: TRBV9; clone_size: NA; j_call: TRBJ2-3; cdr3_aa: CASSLPVDTQYF; cdr3_nt: TGTGCCAGCAGCCTCCCAGTAGATACGCAGTATTTT
d_call: TRBD1; v_call: TRBV20-1; clone_size: few; j_call: TRBJ2-7; cdr3_aa: CSASGQASYEQYF; cdr3_nt: TGCAGTGCGTCAGGACAGGCCTCCTACGAGCAGTACTTC